This T cell receptor (beta chain) emerged from a study of T cells after yellow fever vaccination. TCRdb re-analysed the 5' RACE reads in MiXCR, keeping a single row per CDR3 protein. This sample carries 510,000 or so distinct CDR3 sequences, 15% to 20% of them seen once, and the ten largest clones take roughly an eighth. A few counts support this clonotype. The germline CDR1 and CDR2 sequences are SGHRS and YFSETQ. CDR3 size: 14 residues. The V segment lost 10 bases and the J segment 5 bases; nucleotides outside the gene matches: 13. Sequences were derived from PBMCs, sampled 15 days after the yellow fever booster vaccination. This clonotype originated in a man younger than 40 who received the YFV17D yellow fever vaccine. The chain joins TRBV5-1 to TRBJ2-5; 8 nucleotides align to TRBD2. The chain's CDR3 is CAGRLGTSQETQYF. Here the CDR3 DNA reads TGCGCCGGGCGACTAGGGACTAGTCAGGAGACCCAGTACTTC.